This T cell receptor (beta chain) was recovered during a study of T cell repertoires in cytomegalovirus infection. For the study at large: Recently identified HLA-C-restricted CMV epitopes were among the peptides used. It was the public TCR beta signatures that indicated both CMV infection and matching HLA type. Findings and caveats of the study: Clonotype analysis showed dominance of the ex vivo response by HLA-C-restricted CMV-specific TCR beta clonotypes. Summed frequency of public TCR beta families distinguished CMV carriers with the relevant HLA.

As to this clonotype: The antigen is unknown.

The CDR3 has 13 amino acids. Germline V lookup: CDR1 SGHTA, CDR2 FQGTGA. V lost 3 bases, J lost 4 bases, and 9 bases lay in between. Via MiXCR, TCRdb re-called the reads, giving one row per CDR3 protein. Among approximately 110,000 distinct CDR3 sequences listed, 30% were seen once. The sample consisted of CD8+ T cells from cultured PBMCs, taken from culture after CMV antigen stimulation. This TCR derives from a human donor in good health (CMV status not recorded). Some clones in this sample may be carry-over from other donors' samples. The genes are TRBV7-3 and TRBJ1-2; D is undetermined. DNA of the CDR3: TGTGCCAGCAGCTTTACCGAGGGCTATGGCTACACCTTC. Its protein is CASSFTEGYGYTF.